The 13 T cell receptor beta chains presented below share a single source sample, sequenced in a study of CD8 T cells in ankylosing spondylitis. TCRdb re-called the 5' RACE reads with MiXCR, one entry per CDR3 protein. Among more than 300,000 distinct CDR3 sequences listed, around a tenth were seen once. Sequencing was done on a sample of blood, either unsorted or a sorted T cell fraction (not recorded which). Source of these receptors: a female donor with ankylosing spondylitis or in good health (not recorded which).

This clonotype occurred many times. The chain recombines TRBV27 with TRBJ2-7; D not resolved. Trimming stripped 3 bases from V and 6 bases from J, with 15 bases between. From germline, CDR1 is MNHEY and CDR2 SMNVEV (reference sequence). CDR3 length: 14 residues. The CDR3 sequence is CASSFGTPDGEQYF. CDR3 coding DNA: TGTGCCAGCAGTTTCGGCACCCCGGACGGCGAGCAGTACTTC.

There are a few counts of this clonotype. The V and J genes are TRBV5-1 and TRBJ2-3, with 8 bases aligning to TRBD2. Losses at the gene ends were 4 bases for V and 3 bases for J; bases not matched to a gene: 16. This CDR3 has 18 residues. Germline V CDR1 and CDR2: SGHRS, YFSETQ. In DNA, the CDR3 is TGCGCCAGCAGCCCGGGAGGCGGACTAGCTCAGAGAACAGATACGCAGTATTTT. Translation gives CASSPGGGLAQRTDTQYF.

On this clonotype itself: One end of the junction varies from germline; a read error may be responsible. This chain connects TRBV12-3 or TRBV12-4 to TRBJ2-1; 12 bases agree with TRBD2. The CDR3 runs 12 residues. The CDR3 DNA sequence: TGTGCCAGCAGTCTAGCGGGGGGGCGGCAGTTCTTC. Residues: CASSLAGGRQFF.

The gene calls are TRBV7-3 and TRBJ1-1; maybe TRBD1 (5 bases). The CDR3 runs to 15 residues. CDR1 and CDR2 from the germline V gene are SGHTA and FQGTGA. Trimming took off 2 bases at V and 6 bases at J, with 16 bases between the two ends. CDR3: CASSLSSGYVAEAFF. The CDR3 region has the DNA TGTGCCAGCAGCTTATCTTCAGGGTATGTCGCTGAAGCTTTCTTT.

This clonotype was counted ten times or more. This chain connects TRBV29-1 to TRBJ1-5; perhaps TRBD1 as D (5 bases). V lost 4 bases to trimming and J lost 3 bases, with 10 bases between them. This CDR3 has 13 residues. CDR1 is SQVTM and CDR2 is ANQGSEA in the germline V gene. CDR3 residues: CSVVGDLNQPQHF. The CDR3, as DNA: TGCAGCGTTGTAGGGGACCTCAATCAGCCCCAGCATTTT.

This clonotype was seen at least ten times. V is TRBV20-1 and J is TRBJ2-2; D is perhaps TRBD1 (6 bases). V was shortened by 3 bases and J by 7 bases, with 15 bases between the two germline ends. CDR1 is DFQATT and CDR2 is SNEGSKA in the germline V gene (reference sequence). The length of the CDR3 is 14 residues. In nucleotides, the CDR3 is TGCAGTGCTAGCAGGGGCCTAGGGATCGGGGAGCTGTTTTTT. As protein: CSASRGLGIGELFF.

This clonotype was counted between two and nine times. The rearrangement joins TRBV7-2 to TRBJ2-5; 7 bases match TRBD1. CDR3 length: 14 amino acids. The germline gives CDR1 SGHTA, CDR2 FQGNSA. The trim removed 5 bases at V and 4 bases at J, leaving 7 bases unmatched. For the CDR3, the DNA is TGTGCCAGCAGCCTCAGGGGGAAGGGAGAGACCCAGTACTTC. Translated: CASSLRGKGETQYF.

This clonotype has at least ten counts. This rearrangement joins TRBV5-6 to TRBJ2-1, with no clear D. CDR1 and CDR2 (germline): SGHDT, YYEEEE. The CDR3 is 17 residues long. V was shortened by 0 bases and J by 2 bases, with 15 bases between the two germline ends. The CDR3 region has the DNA TGTGCCAGCAGCTTGGCTACGTCAGGAGCCCCCTACAATGAGCAGTTCTTC. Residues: CASSLATSGAPYNEQFF.

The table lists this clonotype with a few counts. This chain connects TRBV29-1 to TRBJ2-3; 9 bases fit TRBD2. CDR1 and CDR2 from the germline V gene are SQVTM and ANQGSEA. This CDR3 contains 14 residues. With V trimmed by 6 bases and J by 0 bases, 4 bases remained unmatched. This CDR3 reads CSVLTSGSTDTQYF. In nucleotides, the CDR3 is TGCAGCGTACTTACTAGCGGGAGCACAGATACGCAGTATTTT.

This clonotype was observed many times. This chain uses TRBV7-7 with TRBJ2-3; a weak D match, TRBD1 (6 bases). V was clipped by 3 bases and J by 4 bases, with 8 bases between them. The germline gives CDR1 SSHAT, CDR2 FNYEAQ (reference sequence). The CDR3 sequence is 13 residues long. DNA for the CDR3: TGTGCCAGCAGCTTGGGACATCCAGATACGCAGTATTTT. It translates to CASSLGHPDTQYF.

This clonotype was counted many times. CDR3 residues: CASSLISSGYNEQFF. As DNA, the CDR3 is TGTGCCAGCAGCTTAATTTCTAGCGGCTACAATGAGCAGTTCTTC. The chain is built from TRBV7-9 and TRBJ2-1; 7 bases align to TRBD2. Trimming took 2 bases from V and 3 from J; bases not matched to a gene: 4. The CDR3 has 15 residues. Germline V CDR1 and CDR2: SEHNR, FQNEAQ (reference sequence).

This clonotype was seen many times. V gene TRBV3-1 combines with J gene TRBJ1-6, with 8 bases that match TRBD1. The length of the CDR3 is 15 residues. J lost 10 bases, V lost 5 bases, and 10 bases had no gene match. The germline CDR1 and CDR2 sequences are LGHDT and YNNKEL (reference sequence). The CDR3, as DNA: TGTGCCAGCAGCTCTCGACAGGGGCTTGGATCACCCCTCCACTTT. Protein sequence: CASSSRQGLGSPLHF.

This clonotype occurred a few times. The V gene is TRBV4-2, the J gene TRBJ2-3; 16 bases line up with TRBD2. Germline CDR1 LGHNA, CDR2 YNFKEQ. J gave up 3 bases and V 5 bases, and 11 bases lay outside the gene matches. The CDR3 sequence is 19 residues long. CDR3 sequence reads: CASSGLGLAGGAPTDTQYF. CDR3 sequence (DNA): TGTGCCAGCAGCGGGTTGGGACTAGCGGGAGGGGCCCCGACAGATACGCAGTATTTT.